A selection of T cell receptor beta chains follows, all from one sample in a study of blood T cells in healthy people across ages. A single record per CDR3 protein comes from TCRdb applying MiXCR to the 5' RACE reads. The sample records approximately 790,000 distinct CDR3 sequences, less than 80% being singletons. Source material: blood. These TCRs come from a man aged 25 to 40 in good health. CDR3s include the opening cysteine and the closing phenylalanine or tryptophan. A D gene is named only where the DNA matches it firmly. Rows give clone size only sometimes, using once, few, many, or a class for an expanded clone.

v_gene	abundance	d_gene	j_gene	CDR3nt	CDR3aa
TRBV14	.	.	TRBJ2-3	TGTGCCAGCAGCCTTTCGGGGTTTGATACGCAGTATTTT	CASSLSGFDTQYF
TRBV6-5	.	.	TRBJ2-3	TGTGCCAGCAGGCCGCGACGGGAACTCCGGACAGATACGCAGTATTTT	CASRPRRELRTDTQYF
TRBV7-2	.	.	TRBJ2-5	TGTGCCAGCAGTAATACTTGGGAGCAAGAGACCCAGTACTTC	CASSNTWEQETQYF
TRBV25-1	.	TRBD1	TRBJ1-1	TGTGCCAGCAGTGATACTGGACAGGGGAGTGCTTTCTTT	CASSDTGQGSAFF
TRBV20-1	.	TRBD1	TRBJ2-1	TGCAGTGCTAGAGATCAAAGGACAGGGAGGTATGAGCAGTTCTTC	CSARDQRTGRYEQFF
TRBV6-2/TRBV6-3	.	.	TRBJ2-1	TGTGCCAGCACCTTGGAGAGAAAAGGTGAGCAGTTCTTC	CASTLERKGEQFF
TRBV27	.	.	TRBJ1-5	TGTGCCAGCAGTTTATCCAGGACTAGCAATCAGCCCCAGCATTTT	CASSLSRTSNQPQHF
TRBV7-9	few	.	TRBJ2-1	TGTGCCAGCAGGAATAGTTTGCCCAATGAGCAGTTCTTC	CASRNSLPNEQFF
TRBV6-2/TRBV6-3	once	TRBD2	TRBJ2-7	TGTGCCAGCAGTTCCCCCGGGACTACCCTATCCTACGAGCAGTACTTC	CASSSPGTTLSYEQYF
TRBV28	.	TRBD2	TRBJ2-7	TGTGCCAGCAGCATTCGGACTAGCGGGGGGTGGTACGAGCAGTACTTC	CASSIRTSGGWYEQYF
TRBV6-5	.	TRBD1	TRBJ1-4	TGTGCCAGCAGTTACTCGCAGGGGGGTAATGAAAAACTGTTTTTT	CASSYSQGGNEKLFF
TRBV4-2	.	TRBD2	TRBJ2-7	TGTGCCAGCAGCCAAGATCGCGGGGGGAACGAGCAGTACTTC	CASSQDRGGNEQYF
TRBV9	.	.	TRBJ2-7	TGTGCCAGCAGCGCCGCCGAGGGGGGCGAGCAGTACTTC	CASSAAEGGEQYF
TRBV28	.	TRBD1	TRBJ2-5	TGTGCCAGCGGGCGACAGGGGGCGAGTGAGACCCAGTACTTC	CASGRQGASETQYF
TRBV4-2	few	.	TRBJ2-1	TGTGCCAGCAGCCAAGAGGCGGGCTATGAGCAGTTCTTC	CASSQEAGYEQFF
TRBV27	few	.	TRBJ1-2	TGTGCCAGCAGTCCGGGGCTCACTGGCTACACCTTC	CASSPGLTGYTF
TRBV20-1	.	TRBD1	TRBJ2-5	TGCAGTGCTTCCGGGACAGGGATTGGAGAGACCCAGTACTTC	CSASGTGIGETQYF
TRBV5-4	.	TRBD2	TRBJ2-1	TGTGCCAGCAGCTTCGGCGGGGGGGCCATCAATGAGCAGTTCTTC	CASSFGGGAINEQFF
TRBV6-2/TRBV6-3	many	.	TRBJ1-2	TGTGCCAGCAGTTACGGAGTCGCGGGAAGCAGGGCTAACTATGGCTACACCTTC	CASSYGVAGSRANYGYTF
TRBV29-1	.	.	TRBJ1-1	TGCAGCGCCGAGGGTTCCGGGGGGAACACTGAAGCTTTCTTT	CSAEGSGGNTEAFF
TRBV6-2/TRBV6-3	.	.	TRBJ1-5	TGTGCCAGCAGCTACCGTGACACATCTTATCAGCCCCAGCATTTT	CASSYRDTSYQPQHF
TRBV12-3/TRBV12-4	.	.	TRBJ2-5	TGTGCCAGCAGTTCGACGAAGTCGGAAAAGACCCAGTACTTC	CASSSTKSEKTQYF
TRBV20-1	.	TRBD1	TRBJ2-3	TGCAGTGCCTCATCCGGGACAGGGAACACAGATACGCAGTATTTT	CSASSGTGNTDTQYF
TRBV7-9	.	.	TRBJ2-3	TGTGCCAGCAGCTCTCCGCGGAGCACAGATACGCAGTATTTT	CASSSPRSTDTQYF
TRBV4-3	.	TRBD2	TRBJ2-4	TGCGCCAGCAGCCCGAGCGGGGGGACAGCCAAAAACATTCAGTACTTC	CASSPSGGTAKNIQYF
TRBV12-3/TRBV12-4	.	.	TRBJ2-5	TGTGCCAGCAGTCGGACAGTTGGAGAGACCCAGTACTTC	CASSRTVGETQYF
TRBV15	.	TRBD2	TRBJ2-1	TGTGCCACCAGCGCCCAGCGGGGGGACAATGAGCAGTTCTTC	CATSAQRGDNEQFF
TRBV29-1	.	.	TRBJ2-1	TGCAGCCTAGGGGACAATGAGCAGTTCTTC	CSLGDNEQFF
TRBV28	few	.	TRBJ2-6	TGTGCCAGCATACAAGGTTACAGAACCTCTGGGGCCAACGTCCTGACTTTC	CASIQGYRTSGANVLTF
TRBV29-1	few	.	TRBJ2-7	TGCAGCGTTTTAAGGGGACGGTCCTACGAGCAGTATTTC	CSVLRGRSYEQYF
TRBV5-1	.	TRBD1	TRBJ1-2	TGCGCCAGCAGCTTGGAAGGGGGACAGGGAACTGGCTACACCTTC	CASSLEGGQGTGYTF
TRBV12-3/TRBV12-4	.	.	TRBJ1-5	TGTGCCAGCAGTTTGGGCTCGGCCAGTCAGCCCCAGCATTTT	CASSLGSASQPQHF
TRBV7-2	few	.	TRBJ2-3	TGTGCCAGCAGCCCAAGGAGGCAGGGAACAGATACGCAGTATTTT	CASSPRRQGTDTQYF
TRBV9	.	.	TRBJ1-2	TGTGCCAGCAGCGTAGCCGACCGGGCAGGGTCTAACTATGGCTACACCTTC	CASSVADRAGSNYGYTF
TRBV15	.	.	TRBJ2-7	TGTGCCACCAGCCGGTTGGGGGGCTACGAGCAGTACTTC	CATSRLGGYEQYF
TRBV6-1	.	TRBD1	TRBJ2-1	TGTGCCAGCAGTGAAAACAGGGGGCGGCAAGAGACCCAGTTCTTC	CASSENRGRQETQFF
TRBV20-1	few	.	TRBJ2-3	TGCAGTGCTAGTCCGAGTCCAATCCCCACGGATACGCAGTATTTT	CSASPSPIPTDTQYF
TRBV28	few	.	TRBJ2-4	TGTGCCAGCAGTTCCTTCCCAACCGAACTAGTTCGAACCAAAAACATTCAGTACTTC	CASSSFPTELVRTKNIQYF
TRBV29-1	few	.	TRBJ1-3	TGCAGCGTTGAAGTGGCAGGGACTGGGAACACCATATATTTT	CSVEVAGTGNTIYF
TRBV25-1	.	.	TRBJ2-7	TGTGCCAGCAGTGAAGGCCTGGGCGAGCAGTACTTC	CASSEGLGEQYF
TRBV4-1	.	.	TRBJ1-2	TGCGCCAGCAGCCAAGATGGCAGGGACTATGGCTACACCTTC	CASSQDGRDYGYTF
TRBV5-1	.	.	TRBJ1-1	TGCGCCAGCAGCTTGGCTGGGGGGCTGAGAAGGGCGAACACTGAAGCTTTCTTT	CASSLAGGLRRANTEAFF
TRBV2	few	.	TRBJ2-7	TGTGCCAGCAGTGAGGGCGCGAACCCCTACGAGCAGTACTTC	CASSEGANPYEQYF
TRBV6-2/TRBV6-3	.	.	TRBJ2-3	TGTGCCAGCAGTTACCCGCGAGCGGGCGCAGATACGCAGTATTTT	CASSYPRAGADTQYF
TRBV27	.	.	TRBJ1-5	TGTGCCAGCAGTTTAGGGGCGGGGGGCCTTCAGCCCCAGCATTTT	CASSLGAGGLQPQHF
TRBV7-3	.	TRBD2	TRBJ2-7	TGTGCCAGCAGCTTAACGGGACTAGGAGGCGAGCAGTACTTC	CASSLTGLGGEQYF
TRBV24-1	.	.	TRBJ2-5	TGTGCCACCAGTGATTTGGTTGGGGGGCAAGAGACCCAGTACTTC	CATSDLVGGQETQYF
TRBV7-2	.	TRBD2	TRBJ2-1	TGTGCCAGCAGCTTAGGCGTTAGCGGGGGGGCCGGGAAGTTCTTC	CASSLGVSGGAGKFF
TRBV7-2	few	.	TRBJ2-3	TGTGCCAGCAGCTTCACAGGCACAGATACGCAGTATTTT	CASSFTGTDTQYF
TRBV20-1	few	.	TRBJ2-3	TGCAGTGCCGACCGACAGGATACGCAGTATTTT	CSADRQDTQYF
TRBV6-1	.	.	TRBJ1-2	TGTGCCAGCAGTGAACGGGAGGGTGGCTACACCTTC	CASSEREGGYTF
TRBV20-1	.	.	TRBJ1-6	TGCAGTGCTACCGGGGGATCACCCCTCCACTTT	CSATGGSPLHF
TRBV4-2	few	.	TRBJ1-1	TGTGCCAGCAGCCAAATCCTAAACACTGAAGCTTTCTTT	CASSQILNTEAFF
TRBV15	.	.	TRBJ1-6	TGTGCCACCAGCAGAGATAGGGATGGATCACCCCTCCACTTT	CATSRDRDGSPLHF
TRBV5-5	.	.	TRBJ2-6	TGTGCCAGCAGCTTGGATGGGGGGATGGGGGCCAACGTCCTGACTTTC	CASSLDGGMGANVLTF
TRBV12-3/TRBV12-4	.	TRBD1	TRBJ2-7	TGTGCCAGCAGTTTACGGCCGCAGGGGGCCTACGAGCAGTACTTC	CASSLRPQGAYEQYF
TRBV28	.	.	TRBJ2-3	TGTGCCAGCAGTCCGCCGGGGTATAGGACAGATACGCAGTATTTT	CASSPPGYRTDTQYF
TRBV4-2	few	TRBD1	TRBJ1-5	TGTGCCAGCAGCCAAGGACAGGGGGCGGATCAGCCCCAGCATTTT	CASSQGQGADQPQHF
TRBV13	.	TRBD2	TRBJ2-7	TGTGCCAGCAGCCCCAGCGGGGTTCGAACCTACGAGCAGTACTTC	CASSPSGVRTYEQYF
TRBV3-1	once	.	TRBJ1-6	TGTGCCAGCAGCCAACCGGGTAGTGGGTCACCCCTCCACTTT	CASSQPGSGSPLHF